Each of the 18 T cell receptor beta chains below was sequenced from the same sample in a study of blood T cell repertoires in COVID-19. The protocol was immunoSEQ multiplex PCR, while the TCRdb copy is restricted to in-frame clones and leaves out a portion. The sample has 180,000 or so clones, less than 90% seen once. Material for sequencing was PBMCs or T cells enriched from blood (not recorded which). These receptors were obtained from a woman between 50 and 59 years old who had recovered from COVID-19.

This clone came up a few times. This chain links TRBV4-3 with TRBJ2-3; TRBD2 matches 7 bases. V trimming: 6 bases; J trimming: 4 bases; junction bases outside the gene matches: 7. The CDR3 contains 14 residues. CDR1 and CDR2 from the germline V gene are LGHNA and YSLEER. CDR3 residues: CASRTSRISDTQYF. For the CDR3, the DNA is TGCGCCAGCAGGACTAGCCGGATTTCAGATACGCAGTATTTT.

The chain links TRBV5-1 to TRBJ1-3; no clear D. V lost 7 bases, J lost 3 bases, and 5 bases lay in between. CDR1 and CDR2 from the germline V gene are SGHRS and YFSETQ. The CDR3 contains 11 residues. The CDR3 DNA sequence: TGCGCCAGCGGGAGTGGAAACACCATATATTTT. Its protein product is CASGSGNTIYF.

The chain carries TRBV4-1 and TRBJ1-1, with unresolved D. Germline assignment: CDR1 MGHRA and CDR2 YSYEKL. This CDR3 is 15 amino acids long. The ends were cut back, 1 base at V and 3 bases at J, with 12 bases in the middle. CDR3: CASSQGIGGDTEAFF. The CDR3 coding sequence is TGCGCCAGCAGCCAAGGCATCGGCGGCGACACTGAAGCTTTCTTT.

V is TRBV9 and J is TRBJ2-1; TRBD2 agrees at 8 bases. Germline loops: CDR1 SGDLS, CDR2 YYNGEE. Germline trimming cut 0 bases from V and 3 bases from J; bases unmatched to any gene: 5. The CDR3 sequence is 16 residues long. For the CDR3, the DNA is TGTGCCAGCAGCGTAGAAGACGGGAGGGACTACAATGAGCAGTTCTTC. Encoded protein: CASSVEDGRDYNEQFF.

The gene calls are TRBV28 and TRBJ1-1; D might be TRBD1 (6 bases). Per germline, CDR1 MDHEN and CDR2 SYDVKM. CDR3 size: 10 residues. Trimming removed 5 bases at V and 14 bases at J, with 12 bases between. CDR3 DNA sequence: TGTGCCAGCAGTCAGACAGGTCCGTTCTTT. This sequence encodes CASSQTGPFF.

The rearrangement uses TRBV12-3 or TRBV12-4 and TRBJ1-5; perhaps TRBD1 as D (6 bases). The CDR3 runs to 13 residues. Trimming removed 4 bases from V and 5 bases from J, with 9 bases in between. This CDR3 is CASSSPGDQPQHF. The CDR3 DNA reads TGTGCCAGCAGTTCCCCAGGGGATCAGCCCCAGCATTTT.

This sequence joins TRBV6-6 and TRBJ1-6; 8 bases are shared with TRBD1. The CDR3 has 15 amino acids. The junction had 9 bases not matched to a gene; V was cut back by 5 bases and J by 9 bases. CDR1 and CDR2 (germline): MNHNY, SVGAGI (reference sequence). CDR3 nucleotides: TGTGCCAGCAGTCCGCGGACAGGGTCGGGTTCACCCCTCCACTTT. Amino acids: CASSPRTGSGSPLHF.

The chain carries TRBV6-6 and TRBJ1-1, with a tentative D call TRBD1 (5 bases). This CDR3 has 15 residues. V was pared by 2 bases and J by 5 bases, with 15 bases between. CDR1 MNHNY and CDR2 SVGAGI come from the germline V gene (reference sequence). CDR3: CASSYRGLGGTEAFF. CDR3 nucleotides: TGTGCCAGCAGTTACCGGGGCCTCGGGGGGACTGAAGCTTTCTTT.

The chain carries TRBV14 and TRBJ1-2; D possibly corresponds to TRBD1 (5 bases). This CDR3 has 13 amino acids. V lost 4 bases, J lost 5 bases, and 11 bases lay in between. Germline V gene sequence: CDR1 SGHDN, CDR2 FVKESK. The CDR3 sequence: CASSPGGRYGYTF. Here the CDR3 DNA reads TGTGCCAGCAGCCCCGGGGGACGGTATGGCTACACCTTC.

The chain carries TRBV10-3 and TRBJ1-2, with 7 bases aligning to TRBD1. Germline assignment: CDR1 ENHRY and CDR2 SYGVKD. CDR3 length: 14 residues. The V and J ends lost 8 bases and 2 bases, in that order; junction bases with no gene match: 8. The DNA of the CDR3 is TGTGCCATCGACAGGGAAGGATGGAACTATGGCTACACCTTC. Its translation is CAIDREGWNYGYTF.

The chain has TRBV10-3 and TRBJ1-4; D gene unclear. There are 13 residues in the CDR3. Germline V gene sequence: CDR1 ENHRY, CDR2 SYGVKD. V was pared by 4 bases and J by 8 bases, with 11 bases between. CDR3 sequence: CAISGLRGEKLFF. Written as DNA, the CDR3 is TGTGCCATCAGTGGGTTGAGAGGAGAAAAACTGTTTTTT.

The V gene is TRBV29-1, the J gene TRBJ2-1; TRBD2 agrees at 11 bases. After removal of 7 bases from V and 6 bases from J, the junction contained 14 bases not matched to a gene. Looked up from germline, CDR1 is SQVTM and CDR2 is ANQGSEA. CDR3 length: 16 residues. The CDR3 is CSAPSVTSGVGNEQFF. In DNA, the CDR3 is TGCAGCGCCCCCAGTGTGACTAGCGGGGTAGGCAATGAGCAGTTCTTC.

The genes are TRBV2 and TRBJ2-5, with D perhaps matching TRBD2 (6 bases). The V end lost 6 bases, the J end lost 2 bases, and 10 bases lay between the germline ends. This CDR3 is built from 13 residues. Germline CDR1 reads SNHLY; CDR2 reads FYNNEI. The CDR3 DNA sequence: TGTGCCAGCAGGGGGACTTCTCAAGAGACCCAGTACTTC. Encoded protein: CASRGTSQETQYF.

The V call is TRBV30, the J call TRBJ1-2; tentative D call: TRBD1 (6 bases). V was pared by 8 bases and J by 3 bases, with 16 bases between. The CDR3 is 13 amino acids. From germline, CDR1 is GTSNPN and CDR2 SVGIG (reference sequence). CDR3 protein: CAGGQLGDYGYTF. In nucleotides, the CDR3 is TGTGCCGGCGGACAGCTCGGCGACTATGGCTACACCTTC.

This chain joins TRBV5-6 and TRBJ1-1, with 7 positions matching TRBD1. Germline V lookup: CDR1 SGHDT, CDR2 YYEEEE. CDR3 length: 17 residues. The V and J ends lost 2 bases and 0 bases, in that order; junction bases with no gene match: 10. In DNA form, the CDR3 reads TGTGCCAGCAGCTTCGGGAACAGGGGACATATGAACACTGAAGCTTTCTTT. It specifies CASSFGNRGHMNTEAFF.

The chain uses TRBV5-1 and TRBJ1-5; D gene ambiguous. Germline CDR1 is SGHRS and CDR2 is YFSETQ. This CDR3 is built from 16 residues. The V end lost 1 base, the J end lost 0 bases, and 11 bases lay between the germline ends. CDR3 loop: CASSLRRHPSNQPQHF. The CDR3, as DNA: TGCGCCAGCAGCTTGCGGCGACACCCTAGCAATCAGCCCCAGCATTTT.

DNA for the CDR3: TGTGCCAGCAGCTTTCTACCCGCGGATGGCTACACCTTC. As protein: CASSFLPADGYTF. The genes are TRBV7-2 and TRBJ1-2; D gene ambiguous. Germline V gene lookup returns CDR1 SGHTA and CDR2 FQGNSA. The CDR3 has 13 amino acids. Trimming stripped 3 bases from V and 6 bases from J, with 11 bases between. Variable domain in full (rest from reference TRBV7-2 and TRBJ1-2): GAGVSQSPSNKVTEKGKDVELRCDPISGHTALYWYRQSLGQGLEFLIYFQGNSAPDKSGLPSDRFSAERTGGSVSTLTIQRTQQEDSAVYLCASSFLPADGYTFGSGTRLTVV.

The chain couples TRBV7-8 to TRBJ2-7; 7 positions match TRBD1. This CDR3 has 15 residues. Germline CDR1 is SGHVS and CDR2 is FQNEAQ. V shed 5 bases, J shed 3 bases, and the junction held 10 bases outside the gene matches. The CDR3 loop reads CASSITPGQYYEQYV. The DNA of the CDR3 is TGTGCCAGCAGCATAACTCCGGGACAGTACTACGAGCAGTACGTC.